Included here is one TCR beta chain sequence, with context. What it recognizes is unknown. The data belong to a study of identical twins. Trimming left V 5 bases short and J 7 bases short, with 24 bases between. Germline CDR1 is SGHAT and CDR2 is FQDESV (reference sequence). The CDR3 length is 18 residues. TCRdb recomputed calls from the 5' RACE reads with MiXCR, one row per CDR3 protein. The sample has under 350,000 distinct CDR3 sequences, roughly 10% seen once; the top ten hold approximately 6.6%. General study points: For monozygotic twins, models underestimated out-of-frame TCR alpha sharing. Out-of-frame alpha sequences shared by twins showed excess low generation probability.

Another study also made use of these data, one on yellow fever vaccine responses in identical twins. From that study: Twins' vaccine T cell response reportedly gave the appearance of partial convergence and partial personalization.

The chain couples TRBV11-1 to TRBJ2-6; D call uncertain. The clonotype originates from a woman in her late teens or twenties in good health. The sequencing input was CD8+ T cells sorted from blood. The CDR3 bases are TGTGCCAGCAGCGTCCAGGTTTCGGCCCCTCTGTTCGCCAACGTCCTGACTTTC. Amino acids: CASSVQVSAPLFANVLTF.